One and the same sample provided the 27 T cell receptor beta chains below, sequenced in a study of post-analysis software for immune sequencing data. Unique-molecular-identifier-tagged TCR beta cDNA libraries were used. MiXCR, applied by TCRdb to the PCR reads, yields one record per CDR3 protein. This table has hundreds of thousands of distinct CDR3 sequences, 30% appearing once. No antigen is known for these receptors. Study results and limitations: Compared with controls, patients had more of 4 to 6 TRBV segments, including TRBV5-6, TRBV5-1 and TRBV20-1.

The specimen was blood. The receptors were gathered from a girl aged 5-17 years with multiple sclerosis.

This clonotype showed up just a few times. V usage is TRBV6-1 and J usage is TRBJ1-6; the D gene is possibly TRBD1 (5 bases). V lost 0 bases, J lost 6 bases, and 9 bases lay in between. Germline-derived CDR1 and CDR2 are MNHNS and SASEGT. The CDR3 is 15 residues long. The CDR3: CASSEAGVSNSPLHF. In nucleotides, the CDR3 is TGTGCCAGCAGTGAAGCGGGGGTGAGTAATTCACCCCTCCACTTT.

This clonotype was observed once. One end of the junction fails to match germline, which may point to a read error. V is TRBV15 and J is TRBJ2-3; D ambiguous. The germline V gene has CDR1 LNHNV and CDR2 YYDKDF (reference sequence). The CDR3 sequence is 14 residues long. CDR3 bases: TGTGCCTCCAGCAAAGACGCCACCTCGGATACGCAGTATTTT. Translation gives CASSKDATSDTQYF.

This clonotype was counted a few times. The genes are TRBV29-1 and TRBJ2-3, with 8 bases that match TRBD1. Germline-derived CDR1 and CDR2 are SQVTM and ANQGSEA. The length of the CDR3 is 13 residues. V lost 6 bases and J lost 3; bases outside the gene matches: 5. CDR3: CSVRGQGTDTQYF. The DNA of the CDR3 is TGCAGCGTACGCGGACAGGGAACAGATACGCAGTATTTT.

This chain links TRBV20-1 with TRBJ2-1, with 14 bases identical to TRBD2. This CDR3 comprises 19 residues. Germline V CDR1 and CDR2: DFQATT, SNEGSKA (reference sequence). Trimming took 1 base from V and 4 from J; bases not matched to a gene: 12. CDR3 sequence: CSARVRPGLAGDPYNEQFF. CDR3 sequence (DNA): TGCAGTGCTAGAGTTAGGCCGGGACTAGCGGGAGATCCTTACAATGAGCAGTTCTTC.

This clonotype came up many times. The DNA for the CDR3 is TGCAGTGCTAGCGGGACCACAAACAATGAGCAGTTCTTC. Translation gives CSASGTTNNEQFF. The chain recombines TRBV20-1 with TRBJ2-1; the D gene could be TRBD1 or TRBD2 (5 bases each). The CDR3 runs to 13 residues. The ends were cut back, 3 bases at V and 5 bases at J, with 11 bases in the middle. Germline assignment: CDR1 DFQATT and CDR2 SNEGSKA (reference sequence).

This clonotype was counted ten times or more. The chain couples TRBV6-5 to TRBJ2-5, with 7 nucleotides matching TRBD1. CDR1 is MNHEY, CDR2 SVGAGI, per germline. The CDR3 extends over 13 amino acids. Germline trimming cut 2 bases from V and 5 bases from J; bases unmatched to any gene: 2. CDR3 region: CASSYRGRETQYF. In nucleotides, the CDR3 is TGTGCCAGCAGTTACAGGGGGCGGGAGACCCAGTACTTC.

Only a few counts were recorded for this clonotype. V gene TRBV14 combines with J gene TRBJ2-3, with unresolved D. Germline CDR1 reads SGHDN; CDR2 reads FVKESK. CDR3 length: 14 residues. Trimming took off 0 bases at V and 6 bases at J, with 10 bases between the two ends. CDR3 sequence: CASSQEDPFDTQYF. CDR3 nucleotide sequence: TGTGCCAGCAGCCAAGAGGACCCCTTTGATACGCAGTATTTT.

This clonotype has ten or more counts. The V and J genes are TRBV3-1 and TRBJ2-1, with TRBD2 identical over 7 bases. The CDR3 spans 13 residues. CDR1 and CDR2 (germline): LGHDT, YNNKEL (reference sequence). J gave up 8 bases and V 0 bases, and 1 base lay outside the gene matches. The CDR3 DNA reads TGTGCCAGCAGCCAAGATCGGGGGGATGAGCAGTTCTTC. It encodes CASSQDRGDEQFF.

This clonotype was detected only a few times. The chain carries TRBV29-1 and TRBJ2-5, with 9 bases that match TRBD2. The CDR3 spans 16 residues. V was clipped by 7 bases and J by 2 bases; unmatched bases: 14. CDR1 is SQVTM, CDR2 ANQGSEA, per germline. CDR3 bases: TGCAGCGCCGCCCGGGCTAGCGGGATGCTACAAGAGACCCAGTACTTC. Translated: CSAARASGMLQETQYF.

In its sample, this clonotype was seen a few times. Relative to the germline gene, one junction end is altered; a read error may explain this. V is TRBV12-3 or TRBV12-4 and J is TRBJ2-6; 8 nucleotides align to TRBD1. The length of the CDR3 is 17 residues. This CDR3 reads CASSLEGQVTGANVRTF. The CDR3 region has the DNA TGTGCCAGCAGTTTGGAGGGACAGGTCACTGGGGCCAACGTCCGGACTTTC.

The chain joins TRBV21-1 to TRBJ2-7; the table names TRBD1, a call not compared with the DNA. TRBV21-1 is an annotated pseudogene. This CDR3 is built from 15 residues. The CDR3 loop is CAAPRDRGIGYEQYF. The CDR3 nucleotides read TGTGCCGCCCCCCGGGACAGGGGGATTGGTTACGAGCAGTACTTC.

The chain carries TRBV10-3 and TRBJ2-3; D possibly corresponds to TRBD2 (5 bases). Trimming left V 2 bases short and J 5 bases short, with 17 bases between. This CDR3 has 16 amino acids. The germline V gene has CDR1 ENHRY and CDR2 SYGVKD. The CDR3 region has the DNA TGTGCCATCAGTGAGGACCCCTTGGGAGTACAAGATACGCAGTATTTT. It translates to CAISEDPLGVQDTQYF.

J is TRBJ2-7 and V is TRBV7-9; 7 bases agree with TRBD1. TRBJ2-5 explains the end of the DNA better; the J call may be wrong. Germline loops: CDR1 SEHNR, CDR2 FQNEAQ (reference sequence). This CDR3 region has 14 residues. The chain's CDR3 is CASSLTGKQETQYF. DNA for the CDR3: TGTGCCAGCAGCTTGACAGGGAAACAAGAGACCCAGTACTTC.

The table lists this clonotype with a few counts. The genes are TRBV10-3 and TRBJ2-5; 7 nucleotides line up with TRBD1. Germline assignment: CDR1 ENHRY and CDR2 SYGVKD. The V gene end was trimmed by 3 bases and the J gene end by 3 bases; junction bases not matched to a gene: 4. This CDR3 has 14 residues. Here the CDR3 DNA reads TGTGCCATCAGTGATATAGGGGGCGAAGAGACCCAGTACTTC. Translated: CAISDIGGEETQYF.

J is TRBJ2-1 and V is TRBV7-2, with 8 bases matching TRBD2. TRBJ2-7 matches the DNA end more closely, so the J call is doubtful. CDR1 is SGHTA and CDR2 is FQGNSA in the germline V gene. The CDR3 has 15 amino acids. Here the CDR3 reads CASSLPGGPWNEQYF. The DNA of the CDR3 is TGTGCCAGCAGCTTACCGGGAGGGCCTTGGAATGAGCAGTACTTC.

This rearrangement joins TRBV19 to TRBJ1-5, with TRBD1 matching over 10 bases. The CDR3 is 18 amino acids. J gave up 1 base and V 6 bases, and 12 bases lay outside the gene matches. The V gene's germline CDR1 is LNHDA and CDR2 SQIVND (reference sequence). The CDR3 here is CASSQDRGVPWSNQPQHF. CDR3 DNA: TGTGCCAGTAGCCAGGACAGGGGGGTCCCTTGGAGCAATCAGCCCCAGCATTTT.

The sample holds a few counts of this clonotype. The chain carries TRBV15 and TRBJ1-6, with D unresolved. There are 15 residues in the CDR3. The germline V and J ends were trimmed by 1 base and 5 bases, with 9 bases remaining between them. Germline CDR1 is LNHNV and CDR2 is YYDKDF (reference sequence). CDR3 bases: TGTGCCACCAGCAGAGGACGGACGAATAATTCACCCCTCCACTTT. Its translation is CATSRGRTNNSPLHF. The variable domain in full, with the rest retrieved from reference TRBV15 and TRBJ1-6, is DAMVIQNPRYQVTQFGKPVTLSCSQTLNHNVMYWYQQKSSQAPKLLFHYYDKDFNNEADTPDNFQSRRPNTSFCFLDIRSPGLGDTAMYLCATSRGRTNNSPLHFGNGTRLTVT.

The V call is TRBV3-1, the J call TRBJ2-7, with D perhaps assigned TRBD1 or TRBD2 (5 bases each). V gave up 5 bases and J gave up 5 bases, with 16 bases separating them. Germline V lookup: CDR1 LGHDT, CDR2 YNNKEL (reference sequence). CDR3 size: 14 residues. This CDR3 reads CASSTRGVIHEQYF. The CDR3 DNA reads TGTGCCAGCAGCACGCGAGGGGTGATCCACGAGCAGTACTTC.

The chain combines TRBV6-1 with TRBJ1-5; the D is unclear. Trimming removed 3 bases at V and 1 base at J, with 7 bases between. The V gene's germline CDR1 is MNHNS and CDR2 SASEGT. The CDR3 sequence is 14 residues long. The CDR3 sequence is CASSDGLSNQPQHF. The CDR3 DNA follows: TGTGCCAGCAGTGATGGACTCAGCAATCAGCCCCAGCATTTT.

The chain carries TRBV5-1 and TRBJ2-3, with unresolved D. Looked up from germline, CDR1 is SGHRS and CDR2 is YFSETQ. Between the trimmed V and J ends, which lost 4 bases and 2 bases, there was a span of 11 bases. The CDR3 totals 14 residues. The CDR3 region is CASSTQPITDTQYF. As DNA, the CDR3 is TGCGCCAGCAGCACCCAACCTATCACAGATACGCAGTATTTT.

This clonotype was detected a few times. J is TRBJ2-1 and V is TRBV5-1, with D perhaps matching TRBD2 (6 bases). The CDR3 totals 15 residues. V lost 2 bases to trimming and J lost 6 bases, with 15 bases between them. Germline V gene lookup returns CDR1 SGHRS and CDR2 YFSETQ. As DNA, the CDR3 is TGCGCCAGCAGCTTCCGGGACTTACGCCTCAATGAGCAGTTCTTC. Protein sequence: CASSFRDLRLNEQFF.

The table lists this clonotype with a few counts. The DNA for the CDR3 is TGTGCCACCAATGGGTCCTACGAGCAGTACTTC. Translated, it gives CATNGSYEQYF. The J gene is TRBJ2-7, the V gene TRBV21-1. TRBV21-1 corresponds to a pseudogene. The CDR3 consists of 11 residues.

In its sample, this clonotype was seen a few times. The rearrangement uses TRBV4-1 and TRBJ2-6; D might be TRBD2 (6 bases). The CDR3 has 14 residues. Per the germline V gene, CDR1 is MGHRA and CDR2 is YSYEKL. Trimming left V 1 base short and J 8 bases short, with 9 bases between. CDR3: CASSQGGGTNVLTF. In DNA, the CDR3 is TGCGCCAGCAGCCAAGGGGGAGGAACCAACGTCCTGACTTTC.

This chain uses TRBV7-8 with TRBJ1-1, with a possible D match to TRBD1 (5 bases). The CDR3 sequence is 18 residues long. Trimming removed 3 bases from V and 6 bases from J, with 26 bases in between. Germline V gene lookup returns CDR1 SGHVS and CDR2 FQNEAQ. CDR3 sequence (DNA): TGTGCCAGCAGCTTCATGGCGGGTGGTGTAGGGAGGGGCGCTGAAGCTTTCTTT. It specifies CASSFMAGGVGRGAEAFF.

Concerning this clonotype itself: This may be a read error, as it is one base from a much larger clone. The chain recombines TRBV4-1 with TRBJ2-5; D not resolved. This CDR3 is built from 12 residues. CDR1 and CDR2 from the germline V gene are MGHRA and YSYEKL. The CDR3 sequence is CTSSQGQETQYF. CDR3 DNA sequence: TGCACCAGCAGCCAAGGACAAGAGACCCAGTACTTC.

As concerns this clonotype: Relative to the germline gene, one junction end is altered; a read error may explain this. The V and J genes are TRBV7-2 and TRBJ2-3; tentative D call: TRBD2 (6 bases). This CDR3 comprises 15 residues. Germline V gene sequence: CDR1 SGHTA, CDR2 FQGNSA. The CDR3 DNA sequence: TGTGCCTGCAGCTTTCCAGCGGGCAGCACAGATACGCAGTATTTT. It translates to CACSFPAGSTDTQYF.

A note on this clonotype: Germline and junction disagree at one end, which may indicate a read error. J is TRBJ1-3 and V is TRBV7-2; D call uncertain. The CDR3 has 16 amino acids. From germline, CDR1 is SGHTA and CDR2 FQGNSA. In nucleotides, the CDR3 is TGTGCCAACAGCTTAGCGGTGGCTTGGGGAGGAAACACCATATATTTT. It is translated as CANSLAVAWGGNTIYF.